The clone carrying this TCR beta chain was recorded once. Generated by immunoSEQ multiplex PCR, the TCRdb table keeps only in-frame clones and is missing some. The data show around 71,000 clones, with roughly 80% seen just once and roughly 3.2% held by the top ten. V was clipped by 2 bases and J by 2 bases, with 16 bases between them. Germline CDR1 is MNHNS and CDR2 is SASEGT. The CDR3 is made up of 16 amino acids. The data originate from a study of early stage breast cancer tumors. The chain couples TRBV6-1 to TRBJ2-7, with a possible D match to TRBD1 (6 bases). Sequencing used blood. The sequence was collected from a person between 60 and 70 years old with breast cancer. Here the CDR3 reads CASSEFRQGSAYEQYF. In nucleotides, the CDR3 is TGTGCCAGCAGTGAATTCCGGCAGGGGTCCGCCTACGAGCAGTACTTC.